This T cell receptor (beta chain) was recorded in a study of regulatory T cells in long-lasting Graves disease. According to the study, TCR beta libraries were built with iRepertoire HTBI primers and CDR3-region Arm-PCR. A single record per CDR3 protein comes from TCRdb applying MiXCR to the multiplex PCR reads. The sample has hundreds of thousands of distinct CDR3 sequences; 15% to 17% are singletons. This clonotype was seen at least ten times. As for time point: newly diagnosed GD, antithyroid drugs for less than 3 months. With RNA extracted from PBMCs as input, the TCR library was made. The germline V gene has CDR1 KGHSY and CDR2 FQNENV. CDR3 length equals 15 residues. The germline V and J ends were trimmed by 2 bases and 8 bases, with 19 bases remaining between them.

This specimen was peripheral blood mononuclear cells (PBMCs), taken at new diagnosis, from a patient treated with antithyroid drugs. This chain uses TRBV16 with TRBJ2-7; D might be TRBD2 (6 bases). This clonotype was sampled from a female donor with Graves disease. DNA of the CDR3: TGTGCCAGCAGCCAAGCCGGGACTGGGTCTACGCAGCAGTACTTC. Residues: CASSQAGTGSTQQYF.